This T cell receptor (beta chain) stems from a study of spatial heterogeneity in lung cancer. This clonotype was seen only a few times. The library protocol tagged each TCR cDNA with a unique molecular identifier. From the 5' RACE reads, TCRdb called clonotypes with MiXCR, one entry per CDR3 protein. The top ten clones hold roughly 12% of a sample with about 39,000 distinct CDR3 sequences, 5.8% of them seen once. V was pared by 1 base and J by 2 bases, with 15 bases of the junction left unmatched. There are 19 residues in the CDR3. The germline V gene has CDR1 SGHTA and CDR2 FQGTGA. As for time point: sample taken at primary tumor resection. The study sequenced unsorted whole RNA from tumor, nontumor lung or frozen PBMC.

This material consisted of PBMCs, taken at surgery. The gene calls are TRBV7-3 and TRBJ2-3; 7 positions match TRBD2. This receptor was identified in a male donor with early-stage non-small cell lung cancer. For the CDR3, the DNA is TGTGCCAGCAGCTTAAAGCCCGCTTCGGGACGGGGGGTCACAGATACGCAGTATTTT. It translates to CASSLKPASGRGVTDTQYF.